The rows below give T cell receptor beta chains drawn from one sample of a study of T-cell memory formation after mild COVID-19. TCRdb ran MiXCR on the 5' RACE reads and lists one entry per CDR3 protein. Of about 350,000 distinct CDR3 sequences in the sample, roughly 15% were seen once. Sequencing input: PBMCs or a T cell subset sorted from them (not recorded which). The origin of the receptors is a man between 18 and 29 years old who had mild COVID-19 (a few samples of this study predate the infection). Cell type and time point are not known. Both conserved end residues are trimmed from each CDR3. The order of the fields is CDR3 protein, J gene, V gene.

ASSIEPGSLGTQY | TRBJ2-3 | TRBV5-1
ASSDDRSGANVLT | TRBJ2-6 | TRBV2
SASPPAPGRDTQY | TRBJ2-3 | TRBV20-1
ASSQDRTLQGVQGYT | TRBJ1-2 | TRBV4-2
ASSFAGGGYEQY | TRBJ2-7 | TRBV12-3/TRBV12-4
ASSSPGALEAF | TRBJ1-1 | TRBV28
ASSPPYILAKNIQY | TRBJ2-4 | TRBV7-9
ATSRDTRLNEQF | TRBJ2-1 | TRBV15
ASSLGRLRPRGETQY | TRBJ2-5 | TRBV7-8
ASSRESGGGNTGELF | TRBJ2-2 | TRBV4-1
ASSFSGNEAF | TRBJ1-1 | TRBV7-9
ASNRRDTDNEQF | TRBJ2-1 | TRBV11-2
ASSPRRALRGGGLGGEQF | TRBJ2-1 | TRBV7-8
ASSRTGANYEQY | TRBJ2-7 | TRBV9
SVEGFGERNYGYT | TRBJ1-2 | TRBV29-1
ASSIYPRETQY | TRBJ2-5 | TRBV12-3/TRBV12-4
ASSLGEGNEQF | TRBJ2-1 | TRBV7-2
ASSFQSDTEAF | TRBJ1-1 | TRBV7-2
SVGQGSSYEQY | TRBJ2-7 | TRBV29-1
ASSFAQGYGYT | TRBJ1-2 | TRBV7-3